The 19 T cell receptor beta chains listed next were all sequenced from one sample in a study of beta chain features in type 1 diabetes. Study results and limitations: Type 1 diabetes patients had moderately but significantly shorter TCRB CDR3s in all four CD4+ subsets.

For these TCRs, the target antigens are not known. Expressed TCRB transcripts were sequenced after all isolated RNA was converted to cDNA. Method: immunoSEQ multiplex PCR; TCRdb's copy keeps in-frame clones and lacks some. The sample contains under 850,000 clones, about an eighth of which appear only once. Specimen: naive CD4+ T cells from blood. The origin of the receptors is a man aged 18 to 29 with type 1 diabetes.

In its sample, this clone was seen a few times. J is TRBJ1-1 and V is TRBV6-1, with 8 nucleotides matching TRBD1. Trimming cost V 8 bases and J 2 bases; bases outside gene matches: 10. CDR1 is MNHNS and CDR2 is SASEGT in the germline V gene. The CDR3 is 15 residues long. The CDR3 loop reads CASSSGQGGNTEAFF. The CDR3 DNA follows: TGTGCCAGCTCGTCCGGACAGGGTGGTAACACTGAAGCTTTCTTT.

The CDR3, as DNA: TGTGCCAGCTCACCAGACTCGGCCTACGAGCAGTACTTC. It yields the protein CASSPDSAYEQYF. The chain links TRBV18 to TRBJ2-7; D gene uncertain. The V gene's germline CDR1 is KGHSH and CDR2 LQKENI. Trimming pared 2 bases from V and 2 bases from J, leaving 7 bases between. CDR3 size: 13 residues.

The V call is TRBV30, the J call TRBJ1-6, with D uncertain. Germline V gene data show CDR1 as GTSNPN and CDR2 as SVGIG (reference sequence). With 0 bases removed from V and 9 bases from J, the gap between germline ends came to 3 bases. The CDR3 has 11 residues. The CDR3 here is CAWSVVSPLHF. Here the CDR3 DNA reads TGTGCCTGGAGTGTAGTTTCACCCCTCCACTTT.

This clone turned up a few times. The chain employs TRBV6-1 and TRBJ1-6; a possible D gene is TRBD1 (5 bases). From germline, CDR1 is MNHNS and CDR2 SASEGT. The length of the CDR3 is 15 residues. Trimming took off 8 bases at V and 10 bases at J, with 21 bases between the two ends. The CDR3 nucleotides are TGTGCCAGCTCCTATGGAGGGGTAAGAGTCTCACCCCTCCACTTT. It codes for CASSYGGVRVSPLHF.

With respect to this clone: Other DNA sequences within the sample encode an identical CDR3. This rearrangement joins TRBV4-1 to TRBJ1-4; a weak D match, TRBD1 (5 bases). V was clipped by 1 base and J by 0 bases, with 6 bases between them. Per the germline V gene, CDR1 is MGHRA and CDR2 is YSYEKL. This CDR3 is 15 amino acids long. DNA for the CDR3: TGCGCCAGCAGCCAAGCGGGGGCAACTAATGAAAAACTGTTTTTT. Encoded protein: CASSQAGATNEKLFF.

The chain carries TRBV10-3 and TRBJ2-5; TRBD1 agrees at 8 bases. CDR1 and CDR2 from the germline V gene are ENHRY and SYGVKD. The CDR3 is 14 amino acids. V lost 8 bases to trimming and J lost 5 bases; unmatched junction nucleotides: 10. The CDR3 nucleotides read TGTGCCATCTCAGCGATGGCAGGGGGCGAGACCCAGTACTTC. Its protein product is CAISAMAGGETQYF.

This clone turned up a few times. J is TRBJ2-3 and V is TRBV30; tentatively, D is TRBD1 or TRBD2 (5 bases each). Per germline, CDR1 GTSNPN and CDR2 SVGIG (reference sequence). V was pared by 5 bases and J by 3 bases, with 12 bases between. This CDR3 has 13 residues. The CDR3 loop reads CAWDEGRTDTQYF. The DNA of the CDR3 is TGTGCCTGGGACGAGGGGCGAACAGATACGCAGTATTTT.

The chain joins TRBV5-6 to TRBJ2-3; D is uncertain. This CDR3 comprises 12 residues. Germline CDR1 reads SGHDT; CDR2 reads YYEEEE. V lost 6 bases and J lost 6, with 11 bases in between. CDR3 in amino acids: CASTLPGDTQYF. CDR3 nucleotides: TGTGCCAGCACCCTGCCGGGCGATACGCAGTATTTT.

This chain links TRBV7-2 with TRBJ1-6; no firm D call. The germline V gene encodes CDR1 SGHTA and CDR2 FQGNSA. Trimming pared 6 bases from V and 0 bases from J, leaving 15 bases between. CDR3 length: 17 residues. CDR3 in amino acids: CASRRNDGSSYNSPLHF. The CDR3 nucleotides are TGTGCCAGCAGGCGGAATGACGGCAGCTCCTATAATTCACCCCTCCACTTT.

This clone was seen more than once but under ten times. The chain has TRBV10-3 and TRBJ1-1, with unresolved D. Trimming removed 8 bases at V and 0 bases at J, with 4 bases between. The germline gives CDR1 ENHRY, CDR2 SYGVKD. The length of the CDR3 is 11 residues. The CDR3 DNA sequence: TGTGCCATCTCAGTGAACACTGAAGCTTTCTTT. This gives the protein CAISVNTEAFF.

This chain connects TRBV7-2 to TRBJ1-1; D possibly corresponds to TRBD1 (5 bases). Per the germline V gene, CDR1 is SGHTA and CDR2 is FQGNSA. V gave up 3 bases and J gave up 1 base, with 9 bases separating them. This CDR3 has 14 residues. CDR3 DNA sequence: TGTGCCAGCAGCTTTATGGGGCGGAACACTGAAGCTTTCTTT. Translation gives CASSFMGRNTEAFF.

The V call is TRBV10-3, the J call TRBJ1-2; D might be TRBD1 (6 bases). V dropped 3 bases and J dropped 6 bases, with 17 bases sitting between them. This CDR3 is built from 15 residues. The germline V gene has CDR1 ENHRY and CDR2 SYGVKD. Here the CDR3 reads CAISEQETGIHGYTF. The CDR3 bases are TGTGCCATCAGTGAACAAGAAACAGGGATCCATGGCTACACCTTC.

V usage is TRBV7-8 and J usage is TRBJ2-5; TRBD2 might be the D (5 bases). Germline CDR1 reads SGHVS; CDR2 reads FQNEAQ. The ends were cut back, 2 bases at V and 5 bases at J, with 12 bases in the middle. The CDR3 runs 14 residues. The CDR3 reads CASSLTQLGETQYF. The CDR3 region has the DNA TGTGCCAGCAGCTTAACTCAACTAGGGGAGACCCAGTACTTC.

Only a few counts were recorded for this clone. This chain's CDR3 is CASSRVSSYNEQFF. The CDR3 coding sequence is TGTGCCAGCAGCCGGGTAAGCTCCTACAATGAGCAGTTCTTC. The gene calls are TRBV7-9 and TRBJ2-1; D is unresolved. V shed 5 bases and J shed 0 bases, with 8 bases lying between them. The CDR3 extends over 14 amino acids. Germline CDR1 SEHNR, CDR2 FQNEAQ (reference sequence).

This clone was recorded a few times. This chain uses TRBV27 with TRBJ2-7; D is possibly TRBD1 (5 bases). The V gene's germline CDR1 is MNHEY and CDR2 SMNVEV (reference sequence). Trimming stripped 3 bases from V and 6 bases from J, with 15 bases between. The CDR3 spans 14 residues. CDR3 sequence (DNA): TGTGCCAGCAGTTTGTTTTCAGGGTACGCCGAGCAGTACTTC. This sequence encodes CASSLFSGYAEQYF.

This chain connects TRBV2 to TRBJ1-5; TRBD1 matches at 7 bases. Germline lookup yields CDR1 SNHLY and CDR2 FYNNEI. The CDR3 contains 14 residues. V lost 6 bases to trimming and J lost 8 bases; unmatched junction nucleotides: 10. The CDR3 DNA sequence: TGTGCCAGCAGATTGGACAGGTCGATGAAGCCCCAGCATTTT. Its protein product is CASRLDRSMKPQHF.

This clone has only a few counts. V usage is TRBV19 and J usage is TRBJ1-6; unclear D gene. The length of the CDR3 is 14 residues. With 7 bases removed from V and 10 bases from J, the gap between germline ends came to 17 bases. CDR1 and CDR2 (germline): LNHDA, SQIVND (reference sequence). CDR3 region: CASIPGDQRSPLHF. The CDR3 DNA reads TGTGCCAGTATTCCGGGAGACCAGAGGTCACCCCTCCACTTT.

This clone was detected only a few times. The chain is built from TRBV5-4 and TRBJ1-6; perhaps TRBD1 as D (5 bases). The V end was cut by 3 bases, the J end by 8 bases, with 6 bases between. Germline V gene lookup returns CDR1 SGHNT and CDR2 YYREEE (reference sequence). CDR3 size: 12 residues. In nucleotides, the CDR3 is TGTGCCAGCAGCTCAGGGTATTCACCCCTCCACTTT. Its protein is CASSSGYSPLHF.

This clone was observed a handful of times. The chain employs TRBV5-4 and TRBJ2-7; a weak D match, TRBD1 (5 bases). CDR1 and CDR2 from the germline V gene are SGHNT and YYREEE (reference sequence). This CDR3 is 12 amino acids long. V was shortened by 2 bases and J by 4 bases, with 7 bases between the two germline ends. In DNA form, the CDR3 reads TGTGCCAGCAGCTTCGACAGATACGAGCAGTACTTC. It codes for CASSFDRYEQYF.